These 4 T cell receptor beta chains originate from one sample sequenced in a study of blood T cell repertoires in COVID-19. TCRdb's copy holds only in-frame clones and misses some; the assay was immunoSEQ multiplex PCR. The data contain some 120,000 clones, over 75% of them seen just once; the ten biggest clones take up 1.2%. The source material was peripheral blood. These receptors were collected from a woman at least 80 years old with acute or convalescent COVID-19.

V gene TRBV28 combines with J gene TRBJ2-5; D is perhaps TRBD2 (6 bases). Germline V gene sequence: CDR1 MDHEN, CDR2 SYDVKM. The CDR3 consists of 13 residues. V lost 6 bases to trimming and J lost 0 bases, with 8 bases between them. CDR3 in DNA: TGTGCCAGCAGGAGCGGGTACCAAGAGACCCAGTACTTC. Protein: CASRSGYQETQYF.

This clone has just a few counts. The chain uses TRBV19 and TRBJ1-5; D uncertain. V was clipped by 4 bases and J by 1 base, with 14 bases between them. The CDR3 consists of 16 residues. Germline CDR1 is LNHDA and CDR2 is SQIVND (reference sequence). The CDR3 is CASSNIEGRSNQPQHF. The CDR3 coding sequence is TGTGCCAGTAGTAACATCGAAGGGAGGAGCAATCAGCCCCAGCATTTT.

This clone was recorded once. This chain connects TRBV15 to TRBJ2-3; possible D gene TRBD1, 6 bases. Trimming took off 4 bases at V and 5 bases at J, with 13 bases between the two ends. From germline, CDR1 is LNHNV and CDR2 YYDKDF (reference sequence). The CDR3 is 14 residues long. CDR3 region: CATSTFGQKDTQYF. The CDR3 DNA follows: TGTGCCACCAGCACGTTCGGACAGAAAGATACGCAGTATTTT.

V is TRBV11-2 and J is TRBJ1-5; TRBD1 aligns across 7 bases. The CDR3 spans 15 residues. The V and J ends lost 5 bases and 0 bases, in that order; junction bases with no gene match: 4. Germline CDR1 SGHAT, CDR2 FQNNGV. CDR3 residues: CASSRQGNSNQPQHF. The CDR3 DNA is TGTGCCAGCAGCCGACAGGGTAATAGCAATCAGCCCCAGCATTTT.